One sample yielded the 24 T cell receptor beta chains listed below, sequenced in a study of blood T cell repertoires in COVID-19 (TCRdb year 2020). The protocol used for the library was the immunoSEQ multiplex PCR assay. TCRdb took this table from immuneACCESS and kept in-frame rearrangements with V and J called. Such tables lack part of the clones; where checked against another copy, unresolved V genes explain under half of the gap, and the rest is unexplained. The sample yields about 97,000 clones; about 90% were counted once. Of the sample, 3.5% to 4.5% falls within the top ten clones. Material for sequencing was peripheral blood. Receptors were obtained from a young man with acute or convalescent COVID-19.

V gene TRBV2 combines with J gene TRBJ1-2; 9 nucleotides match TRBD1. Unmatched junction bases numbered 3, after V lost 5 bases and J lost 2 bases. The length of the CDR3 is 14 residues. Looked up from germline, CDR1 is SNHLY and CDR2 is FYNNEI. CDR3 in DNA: TGTGCCAGCAGTACGGGGACAGGGAACTATGGCTACACCTTC. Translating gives CASSTGTGNYGYTF.

CDR3 sequence reads: CASSLRGRNSPLHF. The CDR3 bases are TGCGCCAGCAGCTTGCGGGGGAGGAATTCACCCCTCCACTTT. The gene calls are TRBV5-1 and TRBJ1-6; weak D call: TRBD1 (5 bases). Germline V CDR1 and CDR2: SGHRS, YFSETQ. The ends were cut back, 1 base at V and 7 bases at J, with 9 bases in the middle. The CDR3 consists of 14 residues.

DNA of the CDR3: TGTGCCAGCAGCCCCCTCGGGGGGCTTCAGAACACCGGGGAGCTGTTTTTT. It is translated as CASSPLGGLQNTGELFF. The chain recombines TRBV9 with TRBJ2-2; D may be TRBD2 (7 bases). V was shortened by 4 bases and J by 1 base, with 17 bases between the two germline ends. Germline CDR1 reads SGDLS; CDR2 reads YYNGEE. This CDR3 is built from 17 residues.

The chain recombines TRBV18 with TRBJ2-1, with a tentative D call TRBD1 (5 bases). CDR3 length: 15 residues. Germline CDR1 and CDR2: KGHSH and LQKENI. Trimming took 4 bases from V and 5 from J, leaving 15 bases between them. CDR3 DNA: TGTGCCAGCTCACAACAGGCAATCAAGGACAATGAGCAGTTCTTC. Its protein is CASSQQAIKDNEQFF.

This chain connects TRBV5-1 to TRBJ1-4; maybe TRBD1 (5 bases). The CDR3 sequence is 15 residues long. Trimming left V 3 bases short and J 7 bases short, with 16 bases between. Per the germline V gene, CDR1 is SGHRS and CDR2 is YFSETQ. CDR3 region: CASSSFGQGGEKLFF. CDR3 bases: TGCGCCAGCAGCTCCTTTGGGCAGGGTGGTGAAAAACTGTTTTTT.

The CDR3 nucleotides read TGTGCTAGTGGCCCAGACATGAAGAACACTGAAGCTTTCTTT. It yields the protein CASGPDMKNTEAFF. The V and J genes are TRBV12-5 and TRBJ1-1; D is undetermined. CDR1 and CDR2 (germline): LGHNT, FRNRAP. The CDR3 sequence is 14 residues long. V lost 6 bases, J lost 1 base, and 12 bases lay in between.

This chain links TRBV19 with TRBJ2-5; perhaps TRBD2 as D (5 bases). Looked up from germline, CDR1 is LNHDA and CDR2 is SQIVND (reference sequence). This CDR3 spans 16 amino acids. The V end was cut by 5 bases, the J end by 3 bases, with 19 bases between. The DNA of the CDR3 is TGTGCCAGTAGTGTGGCTTGGAGAGGGAAGGAAGAGACCCAGTACTTC. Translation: CASSVAWRGKEETQYF.

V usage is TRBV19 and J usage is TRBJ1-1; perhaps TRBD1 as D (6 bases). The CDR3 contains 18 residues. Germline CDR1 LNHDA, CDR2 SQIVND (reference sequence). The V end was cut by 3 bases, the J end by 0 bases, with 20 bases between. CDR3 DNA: TGTGCCAGTAGTATCCCTGGACAGAACTATAGGATGAACACTGAAGCTTTCTTT. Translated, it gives CASSIPGQNYRMNTEAFF. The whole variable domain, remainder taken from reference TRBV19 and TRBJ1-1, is DGGITQSPKYLFRKEGQNVTLSCEQNLNHDAMYWYRQDPGQGLRLIYYSQIVNDFQKGDIAEGYSVSREKKESFPLTVTSAQKNPTAFYLCASSIPGQNYRMNTEAFFGQGTRLTVV.

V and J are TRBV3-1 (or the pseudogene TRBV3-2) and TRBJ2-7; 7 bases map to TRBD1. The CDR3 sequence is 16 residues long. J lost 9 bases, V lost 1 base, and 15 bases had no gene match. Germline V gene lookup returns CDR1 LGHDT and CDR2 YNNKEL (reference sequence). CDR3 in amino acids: CASSQGGKQGFGRQYF. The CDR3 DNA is TGTGCCAGCAGCCAAGGTGGGAAACAGGGGTTCGGTCGGCAGTACTTC.

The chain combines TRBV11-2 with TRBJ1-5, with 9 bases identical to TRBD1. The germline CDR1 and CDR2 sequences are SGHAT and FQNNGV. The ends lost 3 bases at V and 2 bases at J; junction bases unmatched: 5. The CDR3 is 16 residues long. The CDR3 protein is CASSLEGQGGNQPQHF. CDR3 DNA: TGTGCCAGCAGCTTGGAGGGACAGGGTGGCAATCAGCCCCAGCATTTT.

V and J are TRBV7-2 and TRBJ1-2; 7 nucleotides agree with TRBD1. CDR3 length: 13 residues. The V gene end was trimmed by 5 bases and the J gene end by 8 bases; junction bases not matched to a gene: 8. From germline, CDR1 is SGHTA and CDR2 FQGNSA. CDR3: CASSPGYRGGYTF. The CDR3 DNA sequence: TGTGCCAGCAGCCCTGGGTACAGGGGAGGCTACACCTTC. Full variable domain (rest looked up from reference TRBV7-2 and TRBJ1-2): GAGVSQSPSNKVTEKGKDVELRCDPISGHTALYWYRQSLGQGLEFLIYFQGNSAPDKSGLPSDRFSAERTGGSVSTLTIQRTQQEDSAVYLCASSPGYRGGYTFGSGTRLTVV.

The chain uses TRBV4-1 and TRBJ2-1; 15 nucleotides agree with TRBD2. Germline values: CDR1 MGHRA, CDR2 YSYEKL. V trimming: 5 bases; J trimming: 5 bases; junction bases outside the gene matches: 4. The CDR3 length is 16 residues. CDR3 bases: TGCGCCAGCAGCTCGGGACTAGCGGGGGGAAACAATGAGCAGTTCTTC. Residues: CASSSGLAGGNNEQFF.

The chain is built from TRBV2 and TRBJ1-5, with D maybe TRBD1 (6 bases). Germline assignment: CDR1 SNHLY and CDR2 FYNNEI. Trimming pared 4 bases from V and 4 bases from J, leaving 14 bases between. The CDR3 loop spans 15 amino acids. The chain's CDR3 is CASSVQGTRNQPQHF. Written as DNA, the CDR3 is TGTGCCAGCAGTGTGCAGGGGACACGGAATCAGCCCCAGCATTTT.

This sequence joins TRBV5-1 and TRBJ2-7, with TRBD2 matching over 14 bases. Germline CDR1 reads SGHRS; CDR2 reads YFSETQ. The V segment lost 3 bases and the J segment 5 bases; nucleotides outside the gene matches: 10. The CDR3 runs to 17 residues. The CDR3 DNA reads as TGCGCCAGCAGCTCGGGACTAGCGGGAGTGTTTAGGGACGAGCAGTACTTC. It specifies CASSSGLAGVFRDEQYF. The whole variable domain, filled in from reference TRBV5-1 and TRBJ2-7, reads KAGVTQTPRYLIKTRGQQVTLSCSPISGHRSVSWYQQTPGQGLQFLFEYFSETQRNKGNFPGRFSGRQFSNSRSEMNVSTLELGDSALYLCASSSGLAGVFRDEQYFGPGTRLTVT.

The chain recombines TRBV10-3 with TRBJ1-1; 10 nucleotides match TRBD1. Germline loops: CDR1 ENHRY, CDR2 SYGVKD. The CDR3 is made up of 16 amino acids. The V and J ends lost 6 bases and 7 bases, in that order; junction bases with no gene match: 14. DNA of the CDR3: TGTGCCATCAGGCGGGACAGGGGCCTTTCGGGGAATGAAGCTTTCTTT. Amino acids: CAIRRDRGLSGNEAFF.

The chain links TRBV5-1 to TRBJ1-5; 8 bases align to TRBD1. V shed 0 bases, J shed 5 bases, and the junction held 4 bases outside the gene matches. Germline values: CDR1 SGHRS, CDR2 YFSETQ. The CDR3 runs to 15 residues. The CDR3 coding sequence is TGCGCCAGCAGCTTGGATGGACAGGGAGATCAGCCCCAGCATTTT. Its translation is CASSLDGQGDQPQHF. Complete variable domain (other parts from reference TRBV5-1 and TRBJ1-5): KAGVTQTPRYLIKTRGQQVTLSCSPISGHRSVSWYQQTPGQGLQFLFEYFSETQRNKGNFPGRFSGRQFSNSRSEMNVSTLELGDSALYLCASSLDGQGDQPQHFGDGTRLSIL.

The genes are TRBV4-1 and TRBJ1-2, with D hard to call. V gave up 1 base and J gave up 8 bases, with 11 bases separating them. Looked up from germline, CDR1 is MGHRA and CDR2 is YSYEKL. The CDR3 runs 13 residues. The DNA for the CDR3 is TGCGCCAGCAGCCAAGCGCGGCAGTACGGCTACACCTTC. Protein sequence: CASSQARQYGYTF.

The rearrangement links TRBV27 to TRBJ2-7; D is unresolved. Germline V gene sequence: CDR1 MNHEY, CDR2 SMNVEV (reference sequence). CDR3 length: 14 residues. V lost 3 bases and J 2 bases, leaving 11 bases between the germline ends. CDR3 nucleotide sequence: TGTGCCAGCAGTTTGTGGCAGTTTCCCTACGAGCAGTACTTC. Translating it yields CASSLWQFPYEQYF.

The CDR3 sequence is CASSQERYTEAFF. For the CDR3, the DNA is TGTGCCAGCAGCCAAGAACGGTACACTGAAGCTTTCTTT. The V gene is TRBV3-1 (or the pseudogene TRBV3-2), the J gene TRBJ1-1, with no clear D. Trimming stripped 0 bases from V and 3 bases from J, with 5 bases between. Germline V gene sequence: CDR1 LGHDT, CDR2 YNNKEL (reference sequence). The CDR3 is made up of 13 amino acids.

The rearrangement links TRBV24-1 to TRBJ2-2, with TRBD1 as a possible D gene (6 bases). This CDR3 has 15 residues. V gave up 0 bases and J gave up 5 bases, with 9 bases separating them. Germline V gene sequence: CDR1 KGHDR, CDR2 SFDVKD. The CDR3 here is CATSDLYRDTGELFF. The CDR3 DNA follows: TGTGCCACCAGTGATTTGTACAGGGATACCGGGGAGCTGTTTTTT.

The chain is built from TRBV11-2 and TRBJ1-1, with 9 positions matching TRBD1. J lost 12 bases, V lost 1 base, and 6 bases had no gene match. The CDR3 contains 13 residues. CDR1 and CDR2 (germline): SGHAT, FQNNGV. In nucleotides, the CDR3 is TGTGCCAGCAGCTTAGGAGGGGGACAGGGCTCTTTCTTT. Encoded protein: CASSLGGGQGSFF.

DNA for the CDR3: TGTGCCAGCGATTATCCGGGGATAAGGGTGGGGCAGTACTTC. Translated: CASDYPGIRVGQYF. The V gene is TRBV6-5, the J gene TRBJ2-7; D may be TRBD2 (5 bases). The ends were cut back, 8 bases at V and 9 bases at J, with 23 bases in the middle. This CDR3 region has 14 residues. CDR1 MNHEY and CDR2 SVGAGI come from the germline V gene.

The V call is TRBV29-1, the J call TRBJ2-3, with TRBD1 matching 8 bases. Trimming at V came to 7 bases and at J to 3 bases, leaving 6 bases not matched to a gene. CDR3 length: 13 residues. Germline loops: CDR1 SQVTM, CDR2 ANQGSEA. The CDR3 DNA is TGCAGCGGTAGGGACAGGTGGACAGATACGCAGTATTTT. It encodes CSGRDRWTDTQYF.

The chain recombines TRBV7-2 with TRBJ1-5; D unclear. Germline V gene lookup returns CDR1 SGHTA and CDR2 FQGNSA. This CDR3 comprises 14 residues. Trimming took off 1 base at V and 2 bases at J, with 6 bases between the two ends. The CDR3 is CASSLERRNQPQHF. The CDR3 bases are TGTGCCAGCAGCTTAGAGCGGCGCAATCAGCCCCAGCATTTT.